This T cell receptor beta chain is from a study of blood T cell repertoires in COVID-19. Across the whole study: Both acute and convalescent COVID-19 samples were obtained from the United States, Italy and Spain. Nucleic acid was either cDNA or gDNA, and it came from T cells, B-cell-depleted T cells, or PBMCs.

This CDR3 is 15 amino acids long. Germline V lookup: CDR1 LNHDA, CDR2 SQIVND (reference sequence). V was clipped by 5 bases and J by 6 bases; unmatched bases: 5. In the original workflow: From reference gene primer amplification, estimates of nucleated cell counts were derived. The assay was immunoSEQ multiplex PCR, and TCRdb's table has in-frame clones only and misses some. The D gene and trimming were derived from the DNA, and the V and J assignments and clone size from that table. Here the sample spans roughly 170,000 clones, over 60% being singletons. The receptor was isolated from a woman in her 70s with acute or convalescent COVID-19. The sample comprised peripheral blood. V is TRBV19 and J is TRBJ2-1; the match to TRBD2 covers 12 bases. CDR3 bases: TGTGCCAGTAGTCGGTCTAGCGGGAGGGGCAATGAGCAGTTCTTC. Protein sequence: CASSRSSGRGNEQFF.